These 31 T cell receptor beta chains were all obtained from the same sample, sequenced in a study of cytomegalovirus exposure and HLA in healthy donors. With 60 Vbeta and 13 Jbeta primers, the PCR was carried out. Assay: immunoSEQ multiplex PCR; the TCRdb copy retains only in-frame clones and omits some. Seen here are under 200,000 clones, about four fifths observed once, and the top ten hold under 1.1%. Sequenced sample: PBMCs. The source is a man aged 30 to 45 in good health and CMV-seronegative.

This chain links TRBV7-8 with TRBJ2-1; D may be TRBD1 (5 bases). V gave up 4 bases and J gave up 0 bases, with 13 bases separating them. The CDR3 consists of 16 residues. Germline V gene data show CDR1 as SGHVS and CDR2 as FQNEAQ. The CDR3 loop reads CASSSVTVSSYNEQFF. For the CDR3, the DNA is TGTGCCAGCAGCTCAGTGACAGTAAGCTCCTACAATGAGCAGTTCTTC.

With respect to this clone: Other nucleotide sequences in the sample specify the same CDR3. The V gene is TRBV5-1, the J gene TRBJ1-2, with TRBD1 matching over 9 bases. Germline trimming cut 4 bases from V and 12 bases from J; bases unmatched to any gene: 10. The CDR3 is 13 amino acids. Germline values: CDR1 SGHRS, CDR2 YFSETQ. The CDR3: CASSLQGAHVDTF. The DNA of the CDR3 is TGCGCCAGCAGCCTACAGGGGGCGCATGTCGACACCTTC.

This clone was detected a few times. CDR3 in amino acids: CASKQGGSYEQYF. The CDR3 DNA is TGTGCCAGCAAGCAGGGCGGCTCCTACGAGCAGTACTTC. The chain recombines TRBV2 with TRBJ2-5; maybe TRBD1 (5 bases). The end of the DNA aligns better with TRBJ2-7, so the J call may be wrong. The CDR3 is made up of 13 amino acids. The germline V gene has CDR1 SNHLY and CDR2 FYNNEI.

This clone was recorded a few times. The chain joins TRBV29-1 to TRBJ2-1; TRBD1 matches at 7 bases. The CDR3 has 12 residues. V trimming: 6 bases; J trimming: 9 bases; junction bases outside the gene matches: 8. Germline CDR1 SQVTM, CDR2 ANQGSEA. CDR3 protein: CSVRDSSTEQFF. CDR3 sequence (DNA): TGCAGCGTACGGGACAGTAGCACTGAGCAGTTCTTC.

This clone was observed a handful of times. The chain carries TRBV5-1 and TRBJ2-1; 11 nucleotides line up with TRBD2. Germline CDR1 and CDR2: SGHRS and YFSETQ. This CDR3 has 18 residues. V lost 4 bases, J lost 1 base, and 10 bases stayed unmatched. The CDR3 protein is CASSLTSGVPPSYNEQFF. CDR3 sequence (DNA): TGCGCCAGCAGCCTGACTAGCGGGGTGCCCCCTTCCTACAATGAGCAGTTCTTC.

The gene calls are TRBV7-8 and TRBJ1-5, with TRBD1 matching 9 bases. Trimming took 5 bases from V and 7 from J; bases not matched to a gene: 9. Germline V gene sequence: CDR1 SGHVS, CDR2 FQNEAQ. The CDR3 covers 15 residues. CDR3 sequence reads: CASSRGTGIRQPQHF. In DNA, the CDR3 is TGTGCCAGCAGCAGAGGGACAGGGATAAGGCAGCCCCAGCATTTT.

The chain carries TRBV5-4 and TRBJ2-6, with 12 bases matching TRBD2. CDR1 SGHNT and CDR2 YYREEE come from the germline V gene (reference sequence). V lost 0 bases to trimming and J lost 4 bases; unmatched junction nucleotides: 5. CDR3 length: 18 residues. CDR3 in amino acids: CASSLGLAGASGANVLTF. DNA for the CDR3: TGTGCCAGCAGCTTGGGACTAGCGGGAGCTTCGGGGGCCAACGTCCTGACTTTC.

The CDR3 DNA is TGTGCCAGCAGCTGGGGCCCTAGCACAGATACGCAGTATTTT. Amino acid sequence: CASSWGPSTDTQYF. The chain is built from TRBV7-2 and TRBJ2-3; TRBD1 is a possible D gene (5 bases). CDR3 length: 14 amino acids. The germline V and J ends were trimmed by 4 bases and 0 bases, with 8 bases remaining between them. CDR1 is SGHTA, CDR2 FQGNSA, per germline.

The chain is built from TRBV6-7 and TRBJ1-5; 7 bases map to TRBD1. TRBV6-7 is designated an ORF whose function remains uncertain. V shed 4 bases and J 0 bases; nucleotides not matched to a gene: 12. This CDR3 has 18 amino acids. Here the CDR3 reads CASSSPDRDWYSNQPQHF. Written as DNA, the CDR3 is TGTGCCAGCAGTTCCCCAGACAGGGATTGGTATAGCAATCAGCCCCAGCATTTT.

The table lists this clone with a few counts. The chain links TRBV6-5 to TRBJ1-1; tentatively, D is TRBD1 (5 bases). The CDR3 length is 15 residues. CDR1 and CDR2 from the germline V gene are MNHEY and SVGAGI. V was pared by 1 base and J by 5 bases, with 14 bases between. The CDR3 spells CASSYFRGGRTEAFF. CDR3 coding DNA: TGTGCCAGCAGTTACTTTCGGGGGGGAAGGACTGAAGCTTTCTTT.

The chain combines TRBV6-5 with TRBJ2-7; D uncertain. Trimming took off 2 bases at V and 6 bases at J, with 11 bases between the two ends. The CDR3 runs 13 residues. Germline CDR1 and CDR2: MNHEY and SVGAGI. CDR3 in DNA: TGTGCCAGCAGTTACGTTTTGTCGGGCGAGCAGTACTTC. Encoded protein: CASSYVLSGEQYF.

This clone came up once. The chain couples TRBV12-5 to TRBJ2-7; no firm D call. This CDR3 region has 12 residues. Looked up from germline, CDR1 is LGHNT and CDR2 is FRNRAP. V was trimmed by 0 bases and J by 4 bases, leaving 4 bases between them. The CDR3 here is CASGLVRYEQYF. The CDR3 DNA is TGTGCTAGTGGTTTGGTACGGTACGAGCAGTACTTC.

The chain combines TRBV7-2 with TRBJ2-5; 7 positions match TRBD1. After removal of 3 bases from V and 11 bases from J, the junction contained 9 bases not matched to a gene. Germline loops: CDR1 SGHTA, CDR2 FQGNSA. This CDR3 spans 13 amino acids. For the CDR3, the DNA is TGTGCCAGCAGCTTCAGGGACAGATGGGAGCAGTACTTC. Translating it yields CASSFRDRWEQYF.

V and J are TRBV21-1 and TRBJ2-1; the D call of TRBD2 is as the table states it, not checked on the DNA. TRBV21-1 is a pseudogene segment. The length of the CDR3 is 16 residues. The CDR3 DNA reads as TGTGCCAGCAGCAAACAAGTAGACTCCTCCTACAATGAGCAGTTCTTC. Residues: CASSKQVDSSYNEQFF.

This chain uses TRBV5-1 with TRBJ2-1, with D maybe TRBD2 (6 bases). This CDR3 has 16 amino acids. The V gene lost 5 bases and the J gene lost 5 bases, with 20 bases spanning the gap. CDR1 and CDR2 (germline): SGHRS, YFSETQ. The CDR3 region is CASRNGGLRRDNEQFF. CDR3 bases: TGCGCCAGCAGAAACGGCGGACTAAGGAGAGACAATGAGCAGTTCTTC.

This chain joins TRBV9 and TRBJ2-7; tentatively, D is TRBD2 (6 bases). The V end lost 3 bases, the J end lost 4 bases, and 14 bases lay between the germline ends. CDR3 length equals 14 residues. Germline assignment: CDR1 SGDLS and CDR2 YYNGEE. This CDR3 reads CASSEGLGGYEQYF. The DNA for the CDR3 is TGTGCCAGCAGCGAGGGACTGGGAGGTTACGAGCAGTACTTC.

The chain combines TRBV11-2 with TRBJ2-7; TRBD2 aligns across 7 bases. Germline assignment: CDR1 SGHAT and CDR2 FQNNGV. This CDR3 region has 15 residues. The V and J ends lost 0 bases and 2 bases, in that order; junction bases with no gene match: 4. The chain's CDR3 is CASSLELAQTYEQYF. CDR3 in DNA: TGTGCCAGCAGCTTAGAACTAGCGCAAACCTACGAGCAGTACTTC.

The chain couples TRBV19 to TRBJ2-1; 13 bases fit TRBD2. V lost 5 bases and J lost 8; bases outside the gene matches: 6. Germline assignment: CDR1 LNHDA and CDR2 SQIVND (reference sequence). The CDR3 extends over 15 amino acids. CDR3: CASSVGLAGVDEQFF. DNA for the CDR3: TGTGCCAGTAGTGTCGGACTAGCGGGAGTAGATGAGCAGTTCTTC.

J is TRBJ2-3 and V is TRBV7-9; maybe TRBD1 (6 bases). Trimming shortened V by 4 bases and J by 3 bases, and 14 bases separated the two germline ends. Per germline, CDR1 SEHNR and CDR2 FQNEAQ (reference sequence). The CDR3 sequence is 15 residues long. The DNA for the CDR3 is TGTGCCAGCAGCTCCCTCACAGGGATGACAGATACGCAGTATTTT. Amino acid sequence: CASSSLTGMTDTQYF. Variable domain in full (rest from reference TRBV7-9 and TRBJ2-3): DTGVSQNPRHKITKRGQNVTFRCDPISEHNRLYWYRQTLGQGPEFLTYFQNEAQLEKSRLLSDRFSAERPKGSFSTLEIQRTEQGDSAMYLCASSSLTGMTDTQYFGPGTRLTVL.

This clone was seen a handful of times. The chain uses TRBV5-1 and TRBJ2-3, with 8 bases identical to TRBD2. The CDR3 is 14 amino acids. V lost 2 bases to trimming and J lost 4 bases; unmatched junction nucleotides: 3. Germline V gene data show CDR1 as SGHRS and CDR2 as YFSETQ. CDR3 loop: CASSFGGAPDTQYF. CDR3 nucleotide sequence: TGCGCCAGCAGCTTCGGGGGGGCCCCAGATACGCAGTATTTT. The variable domain in full, with the rest retrieved from reference TRBV5-1 and TRBJ2-3, is KAGVTQTPRYLIKTRGQQVTLSCSPISGHRSVSWYQQTPGQGLQFLFEYFSETQRNKGNFPGRFSGRQFSNSRSEMNVSTLELGDSALYLCASSFGGAPDTQYFGPGTRLTVL.

Regarding this clone: Other DNA sequences of this sample code for an identical CDR3. V and J are TRBV2 and TRBJ1-1; possibly TRBD1 for D (6 bases). The germline V gene has CDR1 SNHLY and CDR2 FYNNEI. Trimming took off 5 bases at V and 2 bases at J, with 9 bases between the two ends. This CDR3 comprises 13 residues. The DNA for the CDR3 is TGTGCCAGCAGTCCCAGGGGTAACACTGAAGCTTTCTTT. It encodes CASSPRGNTEAFF.

This chain links TRBV7-2 with TRBJ2-1; the match to TRBD1 covers 9 bases. Germline V lookup: CDR1 SGHTA, CDR2 FQGNSA. This CDR3 contains 16 residues. V lost 2 bases, J lost 6 bases, and 8 bases stayed unmatched. The CDR3 DNA follows: TGTGCCAGCAGCTTAATTGGACAGGGGTATATCAATGAGCAGTTCTTC. Its protein is CASSLIGQGYINEQFF.

This chain uses TRBV7-8 with TRBJ2-5, with 8 positions matching TRBD1. CDR3 size: 13 residues. The V segment lost 4 bases and the J segment 3 bases; nucleotides outside the gene matches: 1. Germline V CDR1 and CDR2: SGHVS, FQNEAQ. As DNA, the CDR3 is TGTGCCAGCAGCTCGACAGGGGAAGAGACCCAGTACTTC. It codes for CASSSTGEETQYF.

The rearrangement uses TRBV7-9 and TRBJ2-7; 11 bases are a match to TRBD2. The CDR3 length is 14 residues. Germline CDR1 SEHNR, CDR2 FQNEAQ (reference sequence). Trimming cost V 5 bases and J 3 bases; bases outside gene matches: 3. The CDR3 nucleotides read TGTGCCAGCAGCGCCGGGACTAGCGGCTACGAGCAGTACTTC. Protein product: CASSAGTSGYEQYF.

A note on this clone: The sample has other DNA sequences that encode this CDR3 too. The chain combines TRBV27 with TRBJ2-7, with D maybe TRBD2 (5 bases). Germline V lookup: CDR1 MNHEY, CDR2 SMNVEV (reference sequence). This CDR3 region has 15 residues. Trimming took off 2 bases at V and 7 bases at J, with 18 bases between the two ends. The CDR3 here is CASSLGSGTPEEQYF. The CDR3 DNA follows: TGTGCCAGCAGTTTAGGGAGCGGAACGCCCGAGGAGCAGTACTTC.

The CDR3 nucleotides read TGTGCCAGCAGGGACTATTACGGTAATGAAAAACTGTTTTTT. Encoded protein: CASRDYYGNEKLFF. This rearrangement joins TRBV6-1 to TRBJ1-4; unclear D gene. The CDR3 is made up of 14 amino acids. Trimming took 6 bases from V and 4 from J, leaving 12 bases between them. In germline, CDR1 is MNHNS, CDR2 SASEGT.

The gene calls are TRBV7-9 and TRBJ2-7; the D is unclear. CDR1 and CDR2 from the germline V gene are SEHNR and FQNEAQ (reference sequence). The V end lost 6 bases, the J end lost 4 bases, and 13 bases lay between the germline ends. This CDR3 is built from 13 residues. The CDR3 region is CASSPSRFYEQYF. The CDR3 DNA is TGTGCCAGCAGTCCGAGCCGGTTTTACGAGCAGTACTTC. The full variable domain, with the rest looked up from reference TRBV7-9 and TRBJ2-7, is DTGVSQNPRHKITKRGQNVTFRCDPISEHNRLYWYRQTLGQGPEFLTYFQNEAQLEKSRLLSDRFSAERPKGSFSTLEIQRTEQGDSAMYLCASSPSRFYEQYFGPGTRLTVT.

The chain is built from TRBV28 and TRBJ1-3; maybe TRBD1 (6 bases). The V and J ends lost 6 bases and 0 bases respectively, with 9 bases between them. The length of the CDR3 is 14 residues. Per germline, CDR1 MDHEN and CDR2 SYDVKM. Here the CDR3 reads CASRDSASGNTIYF. The CDR3 coding sequence is TGTGCCAGCAGGGACAGCGCCTCTGGAAACACCATATATTTT.

The chain combines TRBV5-1 with TRBJ2-3; possible D gene TRBD1, 5 bases. Trimming took 7 bases from V and 2 from J, leaving 11 bases between them. The CDR3 is 13 amino acids. Germline V gene sequence: CDR1 SGHRS, CDR2 YFSETQ. The CDR3 reads CASGAGPTDTQYF. The CDR3 DNA reads as TGCGCCAGCGGGGCAGGGCCCACAGATACGCAGTATTTT.

CDR3 sequence reads: CASSERQLSNQPQHF. The CDR3, as DNA: TGCGCCAGCAGTGAGAGACAGTTGAGCAATCAGCCCCAGCATTTT. V gene TRBV10-2 combines with J gene TRBJ1-5; D may be TRBD1 (5 bases). CDR1 and CDR2 (germline): WSHSY, SAAADI. V gave up 2 bases and J gave up 1 base, with 9 bases separating them. CDR3 size: 15 residues.

The chain employs TRBV7-9 and TRBJ2-7; 10 bases line up with TRBD1. Per germline, CDR1 SEHNR and CDR2 FQNEAQ (reference sequence). This CDR3 comprises 16 residues. V dropped 5 bases and J dropped 3; count of bases not matched to a gene: 10. CDR3 residues: CASSPGQGGLIYEQYF. The CDR3 nucleotides read TGTGCCAGCAGCCCCGGACAGGGGGGTTTGATCTACGAGCAGTACTTC. The variable domain in full, with the rest retrieved from reference TRBV7-9 and TRBJ2-7, is DTGVSQNPRHKITKRGQNVTFRCDPISEHNRLYWYRQTLGQGPEFLTYFQNEAQLEKSRLLSDRFSAERPKGSFSTLEIQRTEQGDSAMYLCASSPGQGGLIYEQYFGPGTRLTVT.